This passage covers 4 T cell receptor beta chains from one sample sequenced in a study of T cell responses to AZD1222 COVID-19 vaccine. This table comes from immunoSEQ multiplex PCR, and its TCRdb copy is limited to in-frame clones, with some not included. The sample includes more than 85,000 clones, 90% to 95% seen only once; the top ten take around 6.9%. The sequencing used peripheral blood, collected on day 0 of AZD1222 vaccination. The origin of the receptors is an adult in good health.

The rearrangement uses TRBV4-3 and TRBJ2-3, with D unresolved. Germline V gene sequence: CDR1 LGHNA, CDR2 YSLEER. Trimming removed 4 bases at V and 0 bases at J, with 8 bases between. The length of the CDR3 is 14 residues. The chain's CDR3 is CASSPDRSTDTQYF. CDR3 coding DNA: TGCGCCAGCAGCCCGGACCGAAGCACAGATACGCAGTATTTT.

The chain uses TRBV7-3 and TRBJ2-7, with 8 bases fitting TRBD2. Trimming cost V 4 bases and J 0 bases; bases outside gene matches: 11. The CDR3 consists of 17 residues. CDR1 and CDR2 (germline): SGHTA, FQGTGA. In DNA, the CDR3 is TGTGCCAGCAGCTCCTCCCGCGGGAGGCGGGGCTCCTACGAGCAGTACTTC. Translated, it gives CASSSSRGRRGSYEQYF.

The rearrangement uses TRBV9 and TRBJ2-7; D not resolved. Trimming shortened V by 3 bases and J by 0 bases, and 16 bases separated the two germline ends. Germline CDR1 reads SGDLS; CDR2 reads YYNGEE. This CDR3 comprises 16 residues. The CDR3 loop reads CASSEVAWSSSYEQYF. CDR3 nucleotide sequence: TGTGCCAGCAGCGAAGTCGCGTGGAGTAGCTCCTACGAGCAGTACTTC. Combining the CDR3 with reference TRBV9 and TRBJ2-7 gives the whole variable domain DSGVTQTPKHLITATGQRVTLRCSPRSGDLSVYWYQQSLDQGLQFLIQYYNGEERAKGNILERFSAQQFPDLHSELNLSSLELGDSALYFCASSEVAWSSSYEQYFGPGTRLTVT.

This clone showed up many times. V and J are TRBV4-2 and TRBJ1-6; D is ambiguous. The length of the CDR3 is 17 residues. Germline V lookup: CDR1 LGHNA, CDR2 YNFKEQ. The V and J ends lost 0 bases and 4 bases respectively, with 13 bases between them. CDR3 bases: TGTGCCAGCAGCCAAGATCAACCTGGGCAATATAATTCACCCCTCCACTTT. Protein sequence: CASSQDQPGQYNSPLHF.